This T cell receptor beta chain is drawn from a study of Graves' ophthalmopathy and Graves' hyperthyroidism. Notes on the study in general: Blood was where most expanded thyroid clonotypes above 0.001 frequency also turned up.

This clonotype was recorded at least ten times. As yet, its antigen is unknown. The TCR beta CDR3 regions underwent amplification from RNA transcripts. Investigators did first-round RT-PCR with HTBI primers, then second-round multiplex PCR. From the multiplex PCR reads, TCRdb called clonotypes with MiXCR, one entry per CDR3 protein. The data show about 370,000 distinct CDR3 sequences, approximately 18% seen once. This CDR3 comprises 14 residues. Trimming removed 6 bases at V and 4 bases at J, with 15 bases between. Germline CDR1 and CDR2: KGHSH and LQKENI. The chain carries TRBV18 and TRBJ1-2; D ambiguous. This clonotype was obtained from an adult woman with stable Graves' hyperthyroidism. Sequencing was carried out using peripheral blood. The CDR3 reads CASSGVPTFYGYTF. The DNA for the CDR3 is TGTGCCAGCTCCGGGGTCCCAACCTTCTATGGCTACACCTTC.